The T cell receptor (beta chain) under discussion was sequenced for a study of CD8+CD57+ T cells in acquired aplastic anemia. Study summary: Across the sorted CD4+ and CD8+ cells, DNA amounts averaged about 3.1 ug.

Genomic DNA, serving as template, underwent TCR beta VDJ and CDR3 profiling. TCRdb reprocessed the reads with MiXCR, giving one entry per CDR3 protein. The table lists around 130,000 distinct CDR3 sequences, 40% to 60% of them singletons. Trimming took off 5 bases at V and 2 bases at J, with 7 bases between the two ends. The CDR3 has 12 amino acids. Germline V lookup: CDR1 SNHLY, CDR2 FYNNEI. Notes on the study in general: Patients had roughly 30 CD8+ CDR3 sequences in common with controls (the shared set). With respect to CD8+ Simpson's diversity, patients and controls did not differ significantly.

This clonotype occurred a few times. Its antigen is still unknown. The receptor was derived from a human donor in good health, serving as a control. The V call is TRBV2, the J call TRBJ2-7; no clear D gene. The specimen was sorted CD4+, CD8+, or CD8+CD57+ T cells (not recorded which) from PBMCs. The CDR3 nucleotides read TGTGCCAGCAGTCCCGAGACCTACGAGCAGTACTTC. Translating it yields CASSPETYEQYF.